Below, 18 T cell receptor beta chains from the same sample are listed, as sequenced in a study of shared clonotypes between healthy human individuals (dated by TCRdb to between 2020 and 2021). The library relied on the immunoSEQ multiplex PCR assay. TCRdb obtained this table from immuneACCESS and retained in-frame rearrangements with V and J assigned. These tables miss some clones; where compared with another copy, unresolved V genes account for less than half of the shortfall, and the remainder is unexplained. The sample table contains 2 million to 2.5 million clones; only one count was recorded for more than 80% of them. Of the sample, about 0.41% falls within the top ten clones. Material: naive CD4+ T cells from PBMCs. This specimen's cell subset or site label, per the study, means: CD45RA+ positively selected. These receptors were obtained from a man aged 18-30 years in good health. Some clones in this sample may be carry-over from other donors' samples.

Turning to this clone: The same CDR3 arises from other DNA sequences in this sample as well. For the CDR3, the DNA is TGCGCCAGCAGCTTGGCCGGGACAGGGTCCACAGATACGCAGTATTTT. This translates into CASSLAGTGSTDTQYF. The chain combines TRBV5-1 with TRBJ2-3, with 9 bases matching TRBD1. The CDR3 runs to 16 residues. In germline, CDR1 is SGHRS, CDR2 YFSETQ. V gave up 0 bases and J gave up 2 bases; unmatched junction bases: 4.

This clone was seen once. The chain joins TRBV28 to TRBJ2-3; D is uncertain. There are 12 residues in the CDR3. Germline V gene lookup returns CDR1 MDHEN and CDR2 SYDVKM. V was pared by 8 bases and J by 1 base, with 7 bases between. CDR3 sequence reads: CASASGTDTQYF. Here the CDR3 DNA reads TGTGCCAGCGCCTCGGGCACAGATACGCAGTATTTT.

The rearrangement links TRBV5-4 to TRBJ2-7; D gene ambiguous. V dropped 3 bases and J dropped 5 bases, with 12 bases sitting between them. CDR1 and CDR2 (germline): SGHNT, YYREEE (reference sequence). CDR3 length: 13 amino acids. CDR3 region: CASSSGRSDEQYF. The CDR3 region has the DNA TGTGCCAGCAGCTCCGGACGGAGCGACGAGCAGTACTTC.

The CDR3 loop is CASSYQSTSSGNTIYF. The DNA of the CDR3 is TGTGCCAGCAGTTACCAGAGTACAAGCTCTGGAAACACCATATATTTT. The chain links TRBV6-6 to TRBJ1-3; D is uncertain. CDR1 is MNHNY and CDR2 is SVGAGI in the germline V gene (reference sequence). The CDR3 spans 16 residues. V lost 2 bases and J 0 bases, leaving 11 bases between the germline ends.

V usage is TRBV6-1 and J usage is TRBJ1-1, with 7 bases matching TRBD1. CDR1 is MNHNS and CDR2 is SASEGT in the germline V gene. The CDR3 spans 14 residues. The junction had 11 bases not matched to a gene; V was cut back by 8 bases and J by 5 bases. CDR3 nucleotide sequence: TGTGCCAGCGGGAGACAGGGCGAGTTAACTGAAGCTTTCTTT. This translates into CASGRQGELTEAFF.

The V and J genes are TRBV27 and TRBJ2-7; 9 positions match TRBD2. This CDR3 comprises 15 residues. CDR1 and CDR2 from the germline V gene are MNHEY and SMNVEV (reference sequence). V trimming: 2 bases; J trimming: 1 base; junction bases outside the gene matches: 3. CDR3 DNA: TGTGCCAGCAGTTTAAGGACTAGCGATTCCTACGAGCAGTACTTC. Translated: CASSLRTSDSYEQYF.

This rearrangement joins TRBV5-1 to TRBJ2-5, with D possibly being TRBD2 (6 bases). This CDR3 region has 12 residues. Looked up from germline, CDR1 is SGHRS and CDR2 is YFSETQ. Trimming took off 4 bases at V and 5 bases at J, with 9 bases between the two ends. CDR3 sequence reads: CASSRGEETQYF. CDR3 DNA: TGCGCCAGCAGCCGCGGGGAGGAGACCCAGTACTTC.

This clone was picked up one time. V and J are TRBV27 and TRBJ1-1, with D uncertain. CDR1 and CDR2 (germline): MNHEY, SMNVEV (reference sequence). The CDR3 runs to 13 residues. With 7 bases removed from V and 4 bases from J, the gap between germline ends came to 13 bases. The CDR3 nucleotides read TGTGCCAGCAAGGACGGCTCAGGCACTGAAGCTTTCTTT. Translation gives CASKDGSGTEAFF.

CDR3 sequence (DNA): TGTGCCAGCAGCGGGTGGACAGTGAACACCGGGGAGCTGTTTTTT. This codes for CASSGWTVNTGELFF. The chain couples TRBV28 to TRBJ2-2; possibly TRBD1 for D (6 bases). CDR3 length: 15 residues. Per the germline V gene, CDR1 is MDHEN and CDR2 is SYDVKM. V dropped 6 bases and J dropped 1 base, with 12 bases sitting between them.

The sample holds one count of this clone. The identical CDR3 is also encoded by other nucleotide sequences in the sample. The chain employs TRBV28 and TRBJ2-3; 8 nucleotides align to TRBD2. Germline CDR1 and CDR2: MDHEN and SYDVKM. The CDR3 runs 16 residues. The V gene end was trimmed by 5 bases and the J gene end by 1 base; junction bases not matched to a gene: 8. As DNA, the CDR3 is TGTGCCAGCAGTCCCCCGGGGCGGGAGGGCACAGATACGCAGTATTTT. Translating it yields CASSPPGREGTDTQYF.

This clone is a singleton in its sample. J is TRBJ2-5 and V is TRBV29-1, with unresolved D. Trimming took off 4 bases at V and 2 bases at J, with 8 bases between the two ends. Per germline, CDR1 SQVTM and CDR2 ANQGSEA. The CDR3 runs 12 residues. The CDR3 here is CSVVRPQETQYF. In DNA, the CDR3 is TGCAGCGTTGTCCGGCCACAAGAGACCCAGTACTTC.

The genes are TRBV5-1 and TRBJ2-1, with 14 bases lining up with TRBD2. The J segment lost 9 bases and the V segment lost 4 bases, leaving 6 bases of the junction unmatched. The CDR3 is 15 residues long. CDR1 is SGHRS, CDR2 YFSETQ, per germline. The CDR3, as DNA: TGCGCCAGCAGCCCCGGGACTAGCGGGAGATCTGAGCAGTTCTTC. The encoded protein is CASSPGTSGRSEQFF.

The chain is built from TRBV30 and TRBJ2-7; 15 bases match TRBD2. There are 14 residues in the CDR3. Germline trimming cut 5 bases from V and 1 base from J; bases unmatched to any gene: 0. The germline CDR1 and CDR2 sequences are GTSNPN and SVGIG (reference sequence). The CDR3 sequence is CAWGTSGRSYEQYF. CDR3 nucleotide sequence: TGTGCCTGGGGGACTAGCGGGAGGTCCTACGAGCAGTACTTC.

The chain is built from TRBV7-3 and TRBJ2-3, with a tentative D call TRBD2 (6 bases). CDR3 length: 12 amino acids. Germline CDR1 SGHTA, CDR2 FQGTGA. Between the trimmed V and J ends, which lost 2 bases and 9 bases, there was a span of 9 bases. CDR3 coding DNA: TGTGCCAGCAGCTTAGCGGGAAACACGCAGTATTTT. It yields the protein CASSLAGNTQYF.

The chain joins TRBV6-6 to TRBJ2-7; TRBD1 matches 8 bases. CDR1 and CDR2 from the germline V gene are MNHNY and SVGAGI (reference sequence). With V trimmed by 2 bases and J by 1 base, 4 bases remained unmatched. The CDR3 length is 15 residues. The CDR3 DNA reads as TGTGCCAGCAGTTACCAGGGGGCAGGGTCCTACGAGCAGTACTTC. Its translation: CASSYQGAGSYEQYF.

The chain recombines TRBV7-2 with TRBJ2-3, with a possible D match to TRBD2 (6 bases). Germline V gene sequence: CDR1 SGHTA, CDR2 FQGNSA. The V end lost 8 bases, the J end lost 8 bases, and 8 bases lay between the germline ends. The CDR3 sequence is 10 residues long. CDR3 DNA sequence: TGTGCCAGCCGGCGGGGTACGCAGTATTTT. Amino acids: CASRRGTQYF.

This chain links TRBV11-2 with TRBJ2-2; perhaps TRBD2 as D (7 bases). Trimming left V 6 bases short and J 1 base short, with 18 bases between. This CDR3 has 17 residues. The germline gives CDR1 SGHAT, CDR2 FQNNGV. The CDR3 DNA reads TGTGCCAGCAGGACTCCCCGGGGGGCCCAGAACACCGGGGAGCTGTTTTTT. This gives the protein CASRTPRGAQNTGELFF. The full variable domain, its missing parts supplied by reference TRBV11-2 and TRBJ2-2, is EAGVAQSPRYKIIEKRQSVAFWCNPISGHATLYWYQQILGQGPKLLIQFQNNGVVDDSQLPKDRFSAERLKGVDSTLKIQPAKLEDSAVYLCASRTPRGAQNTGELFFGEGSRLTVL.

The CDR3 loop reads CATGDREGSYEQYF. In DNA form, the CDR3 reads TGTGCCACCGGGGACCGGGAGGGCTCCTACGAGCAGTACTTC. The rearrangement uses TRBV2 and TRBJ2-7; 8 bases fit TRBD2. Trimming at V came to 10 bases and at J to 0 bases, leaving 8 bases not matched to a gene. This CDR3 is built from 14 residues. Germline values: CDR1 SNHLY, CDR2 FYNNEI. Variable domain in full (rest from reference TRBV2 and TRBJ2-7): EPEVTQTPSHQVTQMGQEVILRCVPISNHLYFYWYRQILGQKVEFLVSFYNNEISEKSEIFDDQFSVERPDGSNFTLKIRSTKLEDSAMYFCATGDREGSYEQYFGPGTRLTVT.